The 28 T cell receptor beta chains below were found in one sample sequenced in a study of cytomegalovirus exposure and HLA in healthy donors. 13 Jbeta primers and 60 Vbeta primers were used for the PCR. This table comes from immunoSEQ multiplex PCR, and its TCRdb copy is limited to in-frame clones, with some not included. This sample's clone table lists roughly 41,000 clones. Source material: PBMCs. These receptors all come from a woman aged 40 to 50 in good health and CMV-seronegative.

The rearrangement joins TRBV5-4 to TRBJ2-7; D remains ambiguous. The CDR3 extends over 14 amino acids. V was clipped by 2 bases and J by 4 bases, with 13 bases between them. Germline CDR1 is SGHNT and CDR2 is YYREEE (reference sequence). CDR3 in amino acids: CASSLYENVYEQYF. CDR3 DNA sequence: TGTGCCAGCAGCTTATATGAGAACGTATACGAGCAGTACTTC.

CDR3 residues: CASSPRTGYNEQFF. The CDR3, as DNA: TGTGCCAGCAGTCCTCGGACTGGATACAATGAGCAGTTCTTC. V and J are TRBV6-1 and TRBJ2-1; D may be TRBD2 (5 bases). This CDR3 region has 14 residues. Germline V CDR1 and CDR2: MNHNS, SASEGT. V lost 5 bases, J lost 4 bases, and 12 bases lay in between.

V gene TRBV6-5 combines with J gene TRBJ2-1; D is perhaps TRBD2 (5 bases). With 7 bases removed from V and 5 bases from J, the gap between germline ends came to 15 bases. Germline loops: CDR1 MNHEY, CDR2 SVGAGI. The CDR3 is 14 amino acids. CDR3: CASIQTAAHNEQFF. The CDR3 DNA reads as TGTGCCAGCATTCAAACAGCGGCCCACAATGAGCAGTTCTTC.

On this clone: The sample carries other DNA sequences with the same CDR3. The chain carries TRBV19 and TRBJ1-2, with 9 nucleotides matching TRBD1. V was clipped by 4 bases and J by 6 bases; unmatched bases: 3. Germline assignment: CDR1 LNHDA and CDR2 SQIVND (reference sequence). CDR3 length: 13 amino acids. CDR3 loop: CASSRGQGNGYTF. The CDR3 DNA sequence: TGTGCCAGTAGTAGGGGACAGGGTAATGGCTACACCTTC.

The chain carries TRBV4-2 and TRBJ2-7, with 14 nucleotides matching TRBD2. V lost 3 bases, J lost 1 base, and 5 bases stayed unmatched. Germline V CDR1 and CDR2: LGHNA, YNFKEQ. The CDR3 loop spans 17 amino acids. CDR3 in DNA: TGTGCCAGCAGCCACGGACTAGCGGGAGGATTTTCCTACGAGCAGTACTTC. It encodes CASSHGLAGGFSYEQYF.

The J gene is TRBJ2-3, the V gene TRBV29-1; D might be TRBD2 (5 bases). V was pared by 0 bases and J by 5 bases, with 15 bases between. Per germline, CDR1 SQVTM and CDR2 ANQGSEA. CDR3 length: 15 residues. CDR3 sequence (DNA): TGCAGCGTTGAAGATCAGGAGCGGACGATAGATACGCAGTATTTT. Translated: CSVEDQERTIDTQYF.

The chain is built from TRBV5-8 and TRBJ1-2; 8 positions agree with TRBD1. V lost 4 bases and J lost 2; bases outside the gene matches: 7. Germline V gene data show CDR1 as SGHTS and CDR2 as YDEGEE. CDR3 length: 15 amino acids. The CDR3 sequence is CASSPETGVNYGYTF. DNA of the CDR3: TGTGCCAGCAGCCCAGAGACAGGGGTCAACTATGGCTACACCTTC. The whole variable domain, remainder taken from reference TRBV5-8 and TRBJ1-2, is EAGVTQSPTHLIKTRGQQATLRCSPISGHTSVYWYQQALGLGLQFLLWYDEGEERNRGNFPPRFSGRQFPNYSSELNVNALELEDSALYLCASSPETGVNYGYTFGSGTRLTVV.

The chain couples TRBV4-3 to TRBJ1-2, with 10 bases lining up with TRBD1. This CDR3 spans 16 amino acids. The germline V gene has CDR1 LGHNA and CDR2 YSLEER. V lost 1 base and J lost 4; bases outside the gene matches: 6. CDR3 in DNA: TGCGCCAGCAGCCAAGTAGGGACAGGGGCTCCCTATGGCTACACCTTC. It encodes CASSQVGTGAPYGYTF.

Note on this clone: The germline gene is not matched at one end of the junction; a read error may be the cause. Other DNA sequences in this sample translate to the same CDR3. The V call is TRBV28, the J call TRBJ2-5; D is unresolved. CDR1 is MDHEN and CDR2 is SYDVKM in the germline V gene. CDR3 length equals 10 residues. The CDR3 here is CASSKETQYF. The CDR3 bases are TGTGCAAGCAGCAAAGAGACCCAGTACTTC.

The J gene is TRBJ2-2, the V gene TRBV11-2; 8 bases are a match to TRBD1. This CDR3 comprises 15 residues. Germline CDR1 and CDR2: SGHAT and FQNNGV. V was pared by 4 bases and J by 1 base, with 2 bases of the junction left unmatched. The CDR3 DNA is TGTGCCAGCAGCTGGGACAGGAGGAACACCGGGGAGCTGTTTTTT. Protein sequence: CASSWDRRNTGELFF.

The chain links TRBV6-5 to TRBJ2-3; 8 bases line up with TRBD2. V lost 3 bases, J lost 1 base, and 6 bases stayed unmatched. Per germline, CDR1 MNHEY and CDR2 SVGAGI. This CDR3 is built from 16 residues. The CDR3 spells CASSYFGTRGTDTQYF. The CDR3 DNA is TGTGCCAGCAGTTATTTTGGGACTAGAGGCACAGATACGCAGTATTTT.

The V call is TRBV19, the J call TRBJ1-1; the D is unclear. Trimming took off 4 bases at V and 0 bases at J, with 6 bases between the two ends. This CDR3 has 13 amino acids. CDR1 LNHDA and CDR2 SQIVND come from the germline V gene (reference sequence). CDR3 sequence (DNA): TGTGCCAGTAGTACGACTCTGAACACTGAAGCTTTCTTT. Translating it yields CASSTTLNTEAFF.

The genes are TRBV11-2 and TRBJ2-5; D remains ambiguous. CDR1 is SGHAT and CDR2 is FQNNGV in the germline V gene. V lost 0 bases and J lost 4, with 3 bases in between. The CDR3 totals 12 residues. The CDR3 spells CASSLDRETQYF. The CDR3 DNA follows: TGTGCCAGCAGCTTAGATCGAGAGACCCAGTACTTC.

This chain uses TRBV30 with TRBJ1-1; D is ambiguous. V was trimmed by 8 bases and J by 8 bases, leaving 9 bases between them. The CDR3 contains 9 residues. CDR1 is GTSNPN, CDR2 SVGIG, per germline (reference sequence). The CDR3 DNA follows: TGTGCCCTCGCGGGGGAAGCTTTCTTT. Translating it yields CALAGEAFF. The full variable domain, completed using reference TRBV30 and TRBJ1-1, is SQTIHQWPATLVQPVGSPLSLECTVEGTSNPNLYWYRQAAGRGLQLLFYSVGIGQISSEVPQNLSASRPQDRQFILSSKKLLLSDSGFYLCALAGEAFFGQGTRLTVV.

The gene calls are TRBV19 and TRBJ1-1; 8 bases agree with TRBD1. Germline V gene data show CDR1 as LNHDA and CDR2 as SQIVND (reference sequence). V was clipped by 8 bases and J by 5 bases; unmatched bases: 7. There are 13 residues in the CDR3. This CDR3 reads CASFDRGRTEAFF. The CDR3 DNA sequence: TGTGCCAGTTTCGACAGGGGCCGGACTGAAGCTTTCTTT. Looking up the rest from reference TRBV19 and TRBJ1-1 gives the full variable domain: DGGITQSPKYLFRKEGQNVTLSCEQNLNHDAMYWYRQDPGQGLRLIYYSQIVNDFQKGDIAEGYSVSREKKESFPLTVTSAQKNPTAFYLCASFDRGRTEAFFGQGTRLTVV.

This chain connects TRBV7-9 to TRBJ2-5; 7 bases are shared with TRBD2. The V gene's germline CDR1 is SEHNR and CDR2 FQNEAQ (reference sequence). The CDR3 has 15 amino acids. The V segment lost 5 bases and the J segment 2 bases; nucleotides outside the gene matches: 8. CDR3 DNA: TGTGCCAGCAGCCGATCTCGCGGGGGACAAGAGACCCAGTACTTC. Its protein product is CASSRSRGGQETQYF. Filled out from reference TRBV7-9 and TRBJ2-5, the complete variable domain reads DTGVSQNPRHKITKRGQNVTFRCDPISEHNRLYWYRQTLGQGPEFLTYFQNEAQLEKSRLLSDRFSAERPKGSFSTLEIQRTEQGDSAMYLCASSRSRGGQETQYFGPGTRLLVL.

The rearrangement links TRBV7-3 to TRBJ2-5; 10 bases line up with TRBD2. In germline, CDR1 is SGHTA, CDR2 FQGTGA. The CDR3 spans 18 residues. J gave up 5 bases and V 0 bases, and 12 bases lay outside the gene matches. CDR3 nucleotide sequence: TGTGCCAGCAGCTTAACGGAAGTAGCGGGAGGATGGGGGGAGACCCAGTACTTC. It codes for CASSLTEVAGGWGETQYF.

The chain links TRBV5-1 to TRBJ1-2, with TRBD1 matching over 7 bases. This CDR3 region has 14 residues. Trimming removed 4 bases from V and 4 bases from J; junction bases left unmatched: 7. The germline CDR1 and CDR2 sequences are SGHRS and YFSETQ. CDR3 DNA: TGCGCCAGCAGCCCGGGGGACAGTTCCTATGGCTACACCTTC. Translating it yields CASSPGDSSYGYTF.

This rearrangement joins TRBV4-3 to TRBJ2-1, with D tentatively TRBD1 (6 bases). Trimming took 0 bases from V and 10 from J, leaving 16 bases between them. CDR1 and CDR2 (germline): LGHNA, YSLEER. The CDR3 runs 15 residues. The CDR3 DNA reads TGCGCCAGCAGCCAAGATAGGGGTCGAAGGGGGGAGCAGTTCTTC. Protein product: CASSQDRGRRGEQFF.

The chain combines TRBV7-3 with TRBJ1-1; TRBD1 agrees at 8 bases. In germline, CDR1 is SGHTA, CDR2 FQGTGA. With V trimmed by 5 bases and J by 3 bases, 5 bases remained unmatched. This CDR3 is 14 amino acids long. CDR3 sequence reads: CASSQRTGYTEAFF. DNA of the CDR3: TGTGCCAGCAGCCAAAGGACAGGGTACACTGAAGCTTTCTTT.

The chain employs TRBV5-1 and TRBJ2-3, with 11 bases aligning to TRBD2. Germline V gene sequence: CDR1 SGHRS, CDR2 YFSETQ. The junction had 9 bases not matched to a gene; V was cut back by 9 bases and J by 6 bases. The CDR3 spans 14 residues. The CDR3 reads CATSPTSGSDTQYF. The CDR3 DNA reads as TGCGCCACCTCCCCCACTAGCGGGAGCGATACGCAGTATTTT. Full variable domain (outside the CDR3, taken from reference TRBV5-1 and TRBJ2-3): KAGVTQTPRYLIKTRGQQVTLSCSPISGHRSVSWYQQTPGQGLQFLFEYFSETQRNKGNFPGRFSGRQFSNSRSEMNVSTLELGDSALYLCATSPTSGSDTQYFGPGTRLTVL.

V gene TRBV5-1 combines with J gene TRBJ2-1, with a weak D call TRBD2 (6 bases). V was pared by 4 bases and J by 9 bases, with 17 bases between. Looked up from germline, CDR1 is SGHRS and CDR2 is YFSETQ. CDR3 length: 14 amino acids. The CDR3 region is CASSPRSLGGEQFF. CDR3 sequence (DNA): TGCGCCAGCAGCCCACGCTCCCTGGGGGGTGAGCAGTTCTTC.

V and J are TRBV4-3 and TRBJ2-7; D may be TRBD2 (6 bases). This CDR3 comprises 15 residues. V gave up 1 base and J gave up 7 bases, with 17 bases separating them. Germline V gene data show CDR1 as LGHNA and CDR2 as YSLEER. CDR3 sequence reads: CASSQVRGSFLEQYF. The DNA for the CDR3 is TGCGCCAGCAGCCAAGTACGGGGGAGCTTTCTTGAGCAGTACTTC.

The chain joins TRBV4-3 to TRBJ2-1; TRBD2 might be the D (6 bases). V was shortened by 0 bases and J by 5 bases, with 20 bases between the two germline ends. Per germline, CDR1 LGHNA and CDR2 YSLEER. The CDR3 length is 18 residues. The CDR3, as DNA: TGCGCCAGCAGCCAAGATGGGGTTGGGGGGACGACCGACAATGAGCAGTTCTTC. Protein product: CASSQDGVGGTTDNEQFF.

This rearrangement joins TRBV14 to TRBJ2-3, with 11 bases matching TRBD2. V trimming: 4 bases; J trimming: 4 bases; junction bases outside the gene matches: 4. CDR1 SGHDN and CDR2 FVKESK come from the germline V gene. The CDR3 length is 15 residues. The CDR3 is CASSPVLAGADTQYF. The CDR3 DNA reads TGTGCCAGCAGCCCCGTACTAGCGGGAGCAGATACGCAGTATTTT.

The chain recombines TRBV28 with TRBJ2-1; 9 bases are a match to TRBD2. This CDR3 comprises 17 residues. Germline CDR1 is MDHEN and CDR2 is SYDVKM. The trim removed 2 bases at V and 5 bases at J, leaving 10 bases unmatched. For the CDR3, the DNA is TGTGCCAGCAGTTTACTTGCGGGGGGGGGTTTACACAATGAGCAGTTCTTC. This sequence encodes CASSLLAGGGLHNEQFF.

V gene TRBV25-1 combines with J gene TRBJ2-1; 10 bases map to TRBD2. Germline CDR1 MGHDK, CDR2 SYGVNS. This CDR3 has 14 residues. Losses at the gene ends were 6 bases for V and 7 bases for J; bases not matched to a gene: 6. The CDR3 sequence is CASRATSGWNEQFF. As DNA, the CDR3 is TGTGCCAGCAGGGCGACTAGCGGGTGGAATGAGCAGTTCTTC.

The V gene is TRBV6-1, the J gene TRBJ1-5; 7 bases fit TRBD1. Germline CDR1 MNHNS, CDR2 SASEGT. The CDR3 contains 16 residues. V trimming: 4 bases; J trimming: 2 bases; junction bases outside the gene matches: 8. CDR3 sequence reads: CASSAPTGLGNQPQHF. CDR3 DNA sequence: TGTGCCAGCAGTGCCCCGACAGGGCTTGGCAATCAGCCCCAGCATTTT.